These T cell receptor beta chains were read from a single sample in a study of regulatory T cells in long-lasting Graves disease. TCRdb reanalysed the multiplex PCR reads using MiXCR and keeps one entry per CDR3 protein. The table lists 350,000 to 400,000 distinct CDR3 sequences, 15% to 20% of them singletons. The sample also formed part of further work on T cells in Graves' hyperthyroidism and ophthalmopathy.

The sequencing used peripheral blood mononuclear cells (PBMCs), collected at new diagnosis, from a patient treated with antithyroid drugs. The source is a woman between 18 and 29 years old with Graves disease. Both conserved end residues are part of each CDR3. D genes are given only for firm matches. Size values are once, few and many counts, or a class for expanded clones, and some rows have none.

abundance,v_gene,j_gene,d_gene,CDR3aa,CDR3nt
NA,TRBV28,TRBJ1-2,TRBD1,CASGRGNTF,TGTGCCAGCGGCAGGGGGAACACCTTC
NA,TRBV19,TRBJ1-1,NA,CASSIGRGTTEAFF,TGTGCCAGTAGTATTGGCCGCGGGACCACTGAAGCTTTCTTT
NA,TRBV29-1,TRBJ1-2,NA,CSAGTDRGYTF,TGCAGCGCTGGGACTGATCGAGGCTACACCTTC
few,TRBV15,TRBJ1-2,NA,CATSRAGYGYGYTF,TGTGCCACCAGCAGAGCGGGATATGGCTATGGCTACACCTTC
NA,TRBV30,TRBJ2-5,NA,CAWSGGQEAQYF,TGTGCGTGGAGTGGTGGGCAAGAGGCCCAGTACTTC
NA,TRBV5-1,TRBJ1-6,TRBD1,CASSAYGQGAQSYNSPLHF,TGCGCCAGCAGCGCCTATGGACAGGGAGCCCAAAGTTATAATTCACCCCTCCACTTT
many,TRBV2,TRBJ2-5,NA,CASRGDQETQYF,TGTGCCAGCAGAGGGGACCAAGAGACCCAGTACTTC
many,TRBV18,TRBJ2-7,TRBD1,CASSPPGTVEQYF,TGTGCCAGCTCACCACCGGGGACAGTCGAGCAGTACTTC
many,TRBV28,TRBJ2-7,NA,CASSFSGTRYEQYF,TGTGCCAGCAGTTTCTCAGGCACCCGCTACGAGCAGTACTTC
few,TRBV2,TRBJ2-1,TRBD2,CASSGRLAGYNEQFF,TGTGCCAGCAGTGGGAGGCTAGCGGGGTACAATGAGCAGTTCTTC
NA,TRBV10-3,TRBJ2-3,NA,CAISPQDGSTDTQYF,TGTGCCATCAGCCCCCAGGACGGTAGCACAGATACGCAGTATTTT
many,TRBV7-6,TRBJ2-3,TRBD2,CASSLASGLGTDTQYF,TGTGCCAGCAGCTTAGCTAGCGGGTTGGGCACAGATACGCAGTATTTT
many,TRBV20-1,TRBJ2-1,TRBD2,CSAAPLAGNYNEQFF,TGCAGTGCTGCACCACTAGCGGGGAATTACAATGAGCAGTTCTTC